The next 2 T cell receptor beta chains were all read from a single sample in a study of shared clonotypes between healthy human individuals. Naive-designated CD8 cells lacked CD45RO, were positively enriched for CCR7, and omitted terminally differentiated effector memory CD45RA+ cells. The repertoire was sequenced with immunoSEQ multiplex PCR; TCRdb's copy has only in-frame clones and lacks some. The repertoire holds around 2.1 million clones, approximately 94% seen once, with about 1.5% in the top ten. Sequencing used naive CD8+ T cells from PBMCs. These receptors all stem from a man younger than 35 in good health. Some clones in this sample may be carry-over from other donors' samples.

The chain couples TRBV7-8 to TRBJ1-2; 9 bases are shared with TRBD1. Germline V gives CDR1 SGHVS, CDR2 FQNEAQ. With V trimmed by 1 base and J by 6 bases, 9 bases remained unmatched. The CDR3 is 16 amino acids. This chain's CDR3 is CASSLEPGQGLHGYTF. CDR3 coding DNA: TGTGCCAGCAGCTTAGAACCGGGACAGGGTTTACATGGCTACACCTTC.

In this sample, this clone turned up once. V usage is TRBV7-9 and J usage is TRBJ2-7; possibly TRBD2 for D (6 bases). This CDR3 comprises 15 residues. Germline CDR1 SEHNR, CDR2 FQNEAQ (reference sequence). Trimming took 5 bases from V and 3 from J, leaving 17 bases between them. The CDR3 DNA follows: TGTGCCAGCAGCCCGGCCCCCGGGAGCGTCTACGAGCAGTACTTC. Protein sequence: CASSPAPGSVYEQYF. Together with reference TRBV7-9 and TRBJ2-7, the CDR3 gives the full variable domain: DTGVSQNPRHKITKRGQNVTFRCDPISEHNRLYWYRQTLGQGPEFLTYFQNEAQLEKSRLLSDRFSAERPKGSFSTLEIQRTEQGDSAMYLCASSPAPGSVYEQYFGPGTRLTVT.